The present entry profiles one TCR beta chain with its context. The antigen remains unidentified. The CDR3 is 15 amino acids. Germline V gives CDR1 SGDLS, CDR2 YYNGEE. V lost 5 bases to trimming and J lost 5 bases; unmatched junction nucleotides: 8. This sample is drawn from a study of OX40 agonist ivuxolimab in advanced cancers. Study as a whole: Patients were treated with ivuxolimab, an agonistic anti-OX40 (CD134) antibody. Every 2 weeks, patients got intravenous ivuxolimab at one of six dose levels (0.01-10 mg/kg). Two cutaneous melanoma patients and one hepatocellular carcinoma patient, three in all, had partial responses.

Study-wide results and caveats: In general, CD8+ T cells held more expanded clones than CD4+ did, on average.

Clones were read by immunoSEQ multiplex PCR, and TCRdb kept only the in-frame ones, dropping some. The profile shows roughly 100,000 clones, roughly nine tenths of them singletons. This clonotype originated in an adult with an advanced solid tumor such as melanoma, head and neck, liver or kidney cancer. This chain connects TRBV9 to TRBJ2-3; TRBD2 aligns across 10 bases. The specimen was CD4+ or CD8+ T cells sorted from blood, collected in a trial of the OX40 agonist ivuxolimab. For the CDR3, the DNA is TGTGCCAGCAGTCTAGCGGGAGATCATCGAGATACGCAGTATTTT. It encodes CASSLAGDHRDTQYF.